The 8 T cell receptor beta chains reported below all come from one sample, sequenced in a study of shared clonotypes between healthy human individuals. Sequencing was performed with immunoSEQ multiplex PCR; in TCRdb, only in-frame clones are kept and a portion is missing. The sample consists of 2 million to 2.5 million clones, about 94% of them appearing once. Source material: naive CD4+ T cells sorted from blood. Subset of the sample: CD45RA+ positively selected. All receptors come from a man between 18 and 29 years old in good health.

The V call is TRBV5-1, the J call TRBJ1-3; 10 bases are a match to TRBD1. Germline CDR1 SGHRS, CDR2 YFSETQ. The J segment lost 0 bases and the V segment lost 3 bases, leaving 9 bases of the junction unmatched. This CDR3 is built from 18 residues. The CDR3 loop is CASSSSGTGDLSGNTIYF. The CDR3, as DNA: TGCGCCAGCAGCTCCTCCGGGACAGGGGATCTCTCTGGAAACACCATATATTTT.

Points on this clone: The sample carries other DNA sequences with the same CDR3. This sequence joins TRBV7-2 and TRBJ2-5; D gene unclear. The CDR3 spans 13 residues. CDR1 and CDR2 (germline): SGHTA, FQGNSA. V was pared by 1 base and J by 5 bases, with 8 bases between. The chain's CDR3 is CASSLGGRETQYF. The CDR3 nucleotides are TGTGCCAGCAGCTTAGGGGGAAGGGAGACCCAGTACTTC.

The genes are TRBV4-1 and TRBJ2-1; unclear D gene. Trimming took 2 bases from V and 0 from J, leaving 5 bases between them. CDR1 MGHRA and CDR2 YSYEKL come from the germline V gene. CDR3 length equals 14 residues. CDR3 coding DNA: TGCGCCAGCAGCCAACTGGGCTCCTACAATGAGCAGTTCTTC. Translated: CASSQLGSYNEQFF.

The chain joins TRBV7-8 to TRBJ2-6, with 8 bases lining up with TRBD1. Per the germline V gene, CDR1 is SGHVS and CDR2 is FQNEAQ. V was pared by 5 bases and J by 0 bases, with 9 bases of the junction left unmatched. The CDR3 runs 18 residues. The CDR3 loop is CASSPTWTGSSGANVLTF. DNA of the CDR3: TGTGCCAGCAGCCCTACCTGGACAGGGAGCTCTGGGGCCAACGTCCTGACTTTC.

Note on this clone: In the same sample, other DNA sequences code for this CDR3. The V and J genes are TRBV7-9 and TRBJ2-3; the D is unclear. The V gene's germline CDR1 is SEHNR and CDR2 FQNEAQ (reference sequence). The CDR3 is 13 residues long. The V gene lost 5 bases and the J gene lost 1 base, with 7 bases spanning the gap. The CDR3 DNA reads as TGTGCCAGCAGCCCCCCGGGCACAGATACGCAGTATTTT. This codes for CASSPPGTDTQYF. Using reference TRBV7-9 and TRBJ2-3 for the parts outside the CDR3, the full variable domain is DTGVSQNPRHKITKRGQNVTFRCDPISEHNRLYWYRQTLGQGPEFLTYFQNEAQLEKSRLLSDRFSAERPKGSFSTLEIQRTEQGDSAMYLCASSPPGTDTQYFGPGTRLTVL.

The CDR3 spells CASSPPQGYQETQYF. CDR3 sequence (DNA): TGCGCCAGCAGCCCACCACAGGGGTACCAAGAGACCCAGTACTTC. The V gene is TRBV5-1, the J gene TRBJ2-5, with 7 bases matching TRBD1. Germline V gives CDR1 SGHRS, CDR2 YFSETQ. V was clipped by 4 bases and J by 0 bases; unmatched bases: 6. The CDR3 runs 15 residues.

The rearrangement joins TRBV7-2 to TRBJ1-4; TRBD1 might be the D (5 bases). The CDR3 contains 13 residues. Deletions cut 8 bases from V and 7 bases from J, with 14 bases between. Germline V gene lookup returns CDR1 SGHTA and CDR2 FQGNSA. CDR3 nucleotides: TGTGCCAGCGCTGGGGGGGTAGGTGAAAAACTGTTTTTT. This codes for CASAGGVGEKLFF.

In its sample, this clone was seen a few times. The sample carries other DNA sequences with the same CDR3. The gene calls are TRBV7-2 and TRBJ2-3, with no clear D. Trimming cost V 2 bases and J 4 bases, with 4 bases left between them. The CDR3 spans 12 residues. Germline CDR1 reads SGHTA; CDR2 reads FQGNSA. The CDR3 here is CASSLLADTQYF. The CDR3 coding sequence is TGTGCCAGCAGCTTATTAGCAGATACGCAGTATTTT.